This T cell receptor beta chain came from a study of OX40 agonist ivuxolimab in advanced cancers. Background on the study: Ivuxolimab, an antibody acting as an agonist of OX40 (CD134), was used to treat patients.

This table comes from immunoSEQ multiplex PCR, and its TCRdb copy is limited to in-frame clones, with some not included. Of about 79,000 clones listed, approximately 94% are singletons. CDR3 length: 17 amino acids. The V and J ends lost 4 bases and 2 bases respectively, with 21 bases between them. Looked up from germline, CDR1 is LGHNA and CDR2 is YNFKEQ. The receptor was derived from an adult with an advanced solid tumor such as melanoma, head and neck, liver or kidney cancer. Sequenced material: CD4+ or CD8+ T cells sorted from blood, taken in a trial of the OX40 agonist ivuxolimab. The rearrangement uses TRBV4-2 and TRBJ2-7; D gene ambiguous. The DNA of the CDR3 is TGTGCCAGCAGCCTCAAAACGGAAGTCCTGGTTACCTACGAGCAGTACTTC. Translation gives CASSLKTEVLVTYEQYF.